Listed below are T cell receptor beta chains from one sample, sequenced in a study of T cells in localized non-small cell lung cancer. Here immunoSEQ multiplex PCR was the method, and the copy in TCRdb shows in-frame clones only, minus some. In the table there are about 76,000 clones, approximately 88% of which are singletons. Specimen: peripheral blood, collected before any cancer treatment. These TCRs come from an older female donor with stage I lung adenocarcinoma. Both conserved end residues are part of each CDR3. The order of the fields is J gene, clone size, D gene, V gene, CDR3 protein, CDR3 DNA. A D gene is named only where the DNA matches it firmly. The size of a clone is reported for some rows only, either as once, few or many, or as a class for expanded clones.

TRBJ1-1	once	TRBD1	TRBV18	CASSPLPGGLGTEAFF	TGTGCCAGCTCACCACTGCCAGGGGGCTTGGGTACTGAAGCTTTCTTT
TRBJ2-6	-	-	TRBV9	CASGGSGANVLTF	TGTGCCAGCGGGGGCTCTGGGGCCAACGTCCTGACTTTC
TRBJ2-6	-	-	TRBV29-1	CSAGEASGANVLTF	TGCAGCGCTGGGGAGGCCTCTGGGGCCAACGTCCTGACTTTC
TRBJ2-5	-	TRBD1	TRBV7-9	CASSFTGGLQETQYF	TGTGCCAGCAGCTTCACAGGGGGGTTACAAGAGACCCAGTACTTC
TRBJ1-1	few	TRBD1	TRBV6-5	CASSLDRVVTEAFF	TGTGCCAGCAGCCTCGACAGGGTGGTCACTGAAGCTTTCTTT
TRBJ1-5	-	-	TRBV5-6	CASSLWDVQPQHF	TGTGCCAGCAGCTTATGGGACGTTCAGCCCCAGCATTTT
TRBJ1-1	-	-	TRBV2	CASRRRSSAEAFF	TGTGCCAGCCGACGCCGAAGCTCCGCTGAAGCTTTCTTT
TRBJ2-2	-	-	TRBV5-1	CASSLAPVAAGELFF	TGCGCCAGCAGCTTGGCCCCAGTTGCGGCCGGGGAGCTGTTTTTT
TRBJ1-1	-	-	TRBV10-3	CAISVGGTEAFF	TGTGCCATCAGTGTAGGGGGCACTGAAGCTTTCTTT
TRBJ2-7	once	TRBD2	TRBV28	CASSPWGLAGGSSYEQYF	TGTGCCAGCAGTCCCTGGGGATTAGCGGGAGGGAGCTCCTACGAGCAGTACTTC
TRBJ1-6	-	-	TRBV7-6	CASSLDGGRNSPLHF	TGTGCCAGCAGCTTAGACGGGGGCAGGAATTCACCCCTCCACTTT
TRBJ2-5	-	TRBD1	TRBV19	CASSLDRDQETQYF	TGTGCCAGTAGTCTCGACAGGGATCAGGAGACCCAGTACTTC
TRBJ1-4	-	TRBD1	TRBV18	CASSLETGGVNEKLFF	TGTGCCAGCTCACTAGAGACAGGGGGAGTAAATGAAAAACTGTTTTTT
TRBJ2-3	-	TRBD1	TRBV5-1	CASSLRGGRFTDTQYF	TGCGCCAGCAGCTTAAGAGGGGGCCGATTCACAGATACGCAGTATTTT
TRBJ2-5	-	TRBD2	TRBV28	CASSLGLAGVKTQYF	TGTGCCAGCAGTTTAGGCCTAGCGGGAGTAAAGACCCAGTACTTC
TRBJ1-2	-	TRBD1	TRBV7-3	CASGETGSDGYTF	TGTGCCAGCGGCGAGACAGGGAGTGATGGCTACACCTTC
TRBJ2-5	-	-	TRBV7-5	CARSLEPDGGISGEETQYF	TGTGCCAGAAGCTTAGAACCAGACGGGGGGATCAGCGGGGAAGAGACCCAGTACTTC
TRBJ2-7	-	-	TRBV5-1	CASSLARVGAPAGSYEQYF	TGCGCCAGCAGCTTGGCCCGGGTTGGAGCCCCCGCGGGTTCCTACGAGCAGTACTTC
TRBJ1-1	once	-	TRBV7-9	CASSLDLLGTEAFF	TGTGCCAGCAGCTTAGACCTCCTAGGGACTGAAGCTTTCTTT
TRBJ1-4	-	-	TRBV6-6	CASSFNLPGDEKLFF	TGTGCCAGCAGTTTTAACTTGCCGGGGGATGAAAAACTGTTTTTT
TRBJ1-1	-	TRBD1	TRBV5-1	CASSLAGTGVLLEAFF	TGCGCCAGCAGCTTGGCCGGGACAGGGGTCTTACTAGAAGCTTTCTTT
TRBJ2-1	-	TRBD2	TRBV7-3	CASSLFAGGFNEQFF	TGTGCCAGCAGCTTATTTGCGGGAGGGTTCAATGAGCAGTTCTTC
TRBJ2-1	few	-	TRBV10-3	CAISPEPSINNEQFF	TGTGCCATCAGCCCTGAGCCCAGCATAAACAATGAGCAGTTCTTC
TRBJ2-1	-	TRBD1	TRBV6-1	CASSVTGPGQGAVEQFF	TGTGCCAGCAGTGTAACGGGTCCGGGACAGGGGGCAGTTGAGCAGTTCTTC
TRBJ2-5	-	-	TRBV18	CASSPRGSQETQYF	TGTGCCAGCTCACCACGGGGGTCCCAAGAGACCCAGTACTTC
TRBJ1-1	-	-	TRBV6-1	CASSEQLYTEAFF	TGTGCCAGCAGTGAACAACTCTACACTGAAGCTTTCTTT
TRBJ1-1	-	-	TRBV25-1	CASRDSGTSDTEAFF	TGTGCCAGCAGGGACAGCGGTACCTCAGACACTGAAGCTTTCTTT
TRBJ1-6	few	-	TRBV11-3	CASSPFSYNSPLHF	TGTGCCAGCAGCCCCTTCTCCTATAATTCACCCCTCCACTTT
TRBJ1-2	-	TRBD1	TRBV5-1	CASSRPGQENYGYTF	TGCGCCAGCAGCCGCCCGGGACAGGAGAACTATGGCTACACCTTC
TRBJ1-5	few	-	TRBV7-9	CASSLARGDSNQPQHF	TGTGCCAGCAGCTTGGCCCGGGGTGATAGCAATCAGCCCCAGCATTTT
TRBJ1-1	few	-	TRBV19	CASSNRIGGEAFF	TGTGCCAGTAGTAATCGAATCGGGGGTGAAGCTTTCTTT
TRBJ1-3	-	-	TRBV2	CASKAQQGSGNTIYF	TGTGCCAGCAAGGCCCAACAGGGCTCAGGAAACACCATATATTTT
TRBJ1-1	-	-	TRBV11-2	CASSPIYTEAFF	TGTGCCAGCAGCCCTATTTACACTGAAGCTTTCTTT